This T cell receptor (beta chain) was identified during a study of blood T cell repertoires in COVID-19. Study background: COVID-19 samples, acute and convalescent, were from the United States, Italy and Spain. From T cells, B-cell-depleted T cells, or PBMCs came the material, which was cDNA or gDNA.

Trimming cost V 5 bases and J 12 bases, with 16 bases left between them. Germline assignment: CDR1 LNHDA and CDR2 SQIVND (reference sequence). CDR3 length equals 12 residues. As originally analysed: Using reference gene primer amplification, nucleated cell counts were estimated. Here immunoSEQ multiplex PCR was the method, and the copy in TCRdb shows in-frame clones only, minus some. The V and J calls and the clone size are those of that table, but D and trimming were determined from the DNA. The sample consists of about 190,000 clones, approximately 86% of them appearing once. The chain has TRBV19 and TRBJ1-1; maybe TRBD1 (6 bases). The sequence derives from a man aged 30 to 45 with acute or convalescent COVID-19. Sequencing used peripheral blood. CDR3 region: CASSYETGRTFF. Written as DNA, the CDR3 is TGTGCCAGTAGTTATGAGACAGGTCGGACTTTCTTT.